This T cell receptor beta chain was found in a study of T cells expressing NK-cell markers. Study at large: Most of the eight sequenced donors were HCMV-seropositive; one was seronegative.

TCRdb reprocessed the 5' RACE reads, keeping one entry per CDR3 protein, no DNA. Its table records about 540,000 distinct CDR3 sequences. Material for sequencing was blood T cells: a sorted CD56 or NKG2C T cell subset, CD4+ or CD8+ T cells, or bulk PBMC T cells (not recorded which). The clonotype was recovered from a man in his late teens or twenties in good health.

Here the CDR3 reads CASSLRGQGFAPTQYF. The chain is built from TRBV27 and TRBJ2-3; no DNA is available, so the TRBD1 call from TCRdb remains unchecked. Germline assignment: CDR1 MNHEY and CDR2 SMNVEV (reference sequence). The CDR3 consists of 16 residues.